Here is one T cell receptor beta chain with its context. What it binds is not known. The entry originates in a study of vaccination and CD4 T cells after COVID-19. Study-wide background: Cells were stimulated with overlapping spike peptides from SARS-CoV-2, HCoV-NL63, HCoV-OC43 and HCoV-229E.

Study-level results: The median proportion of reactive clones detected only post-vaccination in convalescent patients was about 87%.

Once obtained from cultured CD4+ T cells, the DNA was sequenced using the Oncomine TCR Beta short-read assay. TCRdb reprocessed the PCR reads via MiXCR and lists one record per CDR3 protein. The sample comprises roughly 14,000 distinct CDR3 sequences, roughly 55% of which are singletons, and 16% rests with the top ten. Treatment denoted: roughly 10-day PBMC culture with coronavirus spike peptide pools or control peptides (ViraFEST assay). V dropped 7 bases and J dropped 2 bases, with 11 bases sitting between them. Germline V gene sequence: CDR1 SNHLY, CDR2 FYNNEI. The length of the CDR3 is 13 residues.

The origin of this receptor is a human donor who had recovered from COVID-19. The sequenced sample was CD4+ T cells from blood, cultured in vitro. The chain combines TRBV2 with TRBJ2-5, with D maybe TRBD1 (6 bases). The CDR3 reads CASTRDRQETQYF. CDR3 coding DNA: TGTGCCAGCACACGCGACAGGCAAGAGACCCAGTACTTC. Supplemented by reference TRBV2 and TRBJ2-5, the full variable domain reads EPEVTQTPSHQVTQMGQEVILRCVPISNHLYFYWYRQILGQKVEFLVSFYNNEISEKSEIFDDQFSVERPDGSNFTLKIRSTKLEDSAMYFCASTRDRQETQYFGPGTRLLVL.